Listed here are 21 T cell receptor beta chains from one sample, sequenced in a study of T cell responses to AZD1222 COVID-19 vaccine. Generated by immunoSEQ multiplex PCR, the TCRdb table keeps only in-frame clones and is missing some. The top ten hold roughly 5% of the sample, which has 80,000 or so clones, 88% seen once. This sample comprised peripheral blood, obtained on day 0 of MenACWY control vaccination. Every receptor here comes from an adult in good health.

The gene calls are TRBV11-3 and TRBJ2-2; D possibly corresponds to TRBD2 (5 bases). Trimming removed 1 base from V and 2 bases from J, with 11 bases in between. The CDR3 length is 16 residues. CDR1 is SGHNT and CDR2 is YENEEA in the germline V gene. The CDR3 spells CASSLGSGINTGELFF. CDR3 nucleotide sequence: TGTGCCAGCAGCTTAGGGTCGGGGATTAACACCGGGGAGCTGTTTTTT.

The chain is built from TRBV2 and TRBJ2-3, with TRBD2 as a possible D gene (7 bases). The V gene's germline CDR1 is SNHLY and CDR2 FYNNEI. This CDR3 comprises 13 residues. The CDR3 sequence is CAEAGADTDTQYF. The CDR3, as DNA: TGTGCAGAGGCGGGGGCTGACACAGATACGCAGTATTTT.

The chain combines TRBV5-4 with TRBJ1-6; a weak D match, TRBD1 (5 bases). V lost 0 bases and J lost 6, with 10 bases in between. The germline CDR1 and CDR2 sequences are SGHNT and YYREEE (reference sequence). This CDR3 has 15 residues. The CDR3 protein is CASSLERGSNSPLHF. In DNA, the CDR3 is TGTGCCAGCAGCTTGGAGAGGGGAAGTAATTCACCCCTCCACTTT.

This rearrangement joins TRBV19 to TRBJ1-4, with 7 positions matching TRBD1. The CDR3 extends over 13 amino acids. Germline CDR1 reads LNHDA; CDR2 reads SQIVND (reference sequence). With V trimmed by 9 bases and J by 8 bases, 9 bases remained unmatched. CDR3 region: CASAGGRKEKLFF. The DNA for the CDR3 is TGTGCCAGCGCAGGGGGTCGGAAAGAAAAACTGTTTTTT.

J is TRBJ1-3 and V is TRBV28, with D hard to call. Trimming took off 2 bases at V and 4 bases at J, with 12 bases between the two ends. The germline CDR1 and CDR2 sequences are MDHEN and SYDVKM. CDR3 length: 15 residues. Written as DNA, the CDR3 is TGTGCCAGCAGTTTAGAAGCGGTCAACGGAAACACCATATATTTT. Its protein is CASSLEAVNGNTIYF. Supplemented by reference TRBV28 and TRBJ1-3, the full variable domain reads DVKVTQSSRYLVKRTGEKVFLECVQDMDHENMFWYRQDPGLGLRLIYFSYDVKMKEKGDIPEGYSVSREKKERFSLILESASTNQTSMYLCASSLEAVNGNTIYFGEGSWLTVV.

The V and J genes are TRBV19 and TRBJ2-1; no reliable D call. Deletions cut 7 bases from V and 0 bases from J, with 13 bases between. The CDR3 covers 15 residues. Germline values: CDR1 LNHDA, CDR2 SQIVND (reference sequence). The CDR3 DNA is TGTGCCAGTACTCTGGCGGTCAACTCCTACAATGAGCAGTTCTTC. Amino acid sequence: CASTLAVNSYNEQFF.

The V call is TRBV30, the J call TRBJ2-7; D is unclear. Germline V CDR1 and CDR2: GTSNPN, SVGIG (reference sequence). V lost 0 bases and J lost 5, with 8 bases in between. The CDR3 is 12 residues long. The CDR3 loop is CAWSVSGDEQYF. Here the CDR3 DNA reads TGTGCCTGGAGTGTCTCTGGGGACGAGCAGTACTTC.

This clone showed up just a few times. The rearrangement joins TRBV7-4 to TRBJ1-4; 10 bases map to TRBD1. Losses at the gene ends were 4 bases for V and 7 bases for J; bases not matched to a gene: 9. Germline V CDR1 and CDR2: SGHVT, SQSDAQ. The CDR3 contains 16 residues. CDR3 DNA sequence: TGTGCCAGCAGCTACGGACAGGGGGATGGGGGTGAAAAACTGTTTTTT. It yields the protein CASSYGQGDGGEKLFF.

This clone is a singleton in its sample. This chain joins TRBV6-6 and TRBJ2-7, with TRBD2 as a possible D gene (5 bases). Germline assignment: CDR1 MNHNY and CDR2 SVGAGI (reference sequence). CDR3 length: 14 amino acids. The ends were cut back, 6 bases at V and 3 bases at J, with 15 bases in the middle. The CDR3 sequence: CASSRLAVDYEQYF. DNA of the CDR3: TGTGCCAGCAGCCGTCTAGCCGTTGACTACGAGCAGTACTTC.

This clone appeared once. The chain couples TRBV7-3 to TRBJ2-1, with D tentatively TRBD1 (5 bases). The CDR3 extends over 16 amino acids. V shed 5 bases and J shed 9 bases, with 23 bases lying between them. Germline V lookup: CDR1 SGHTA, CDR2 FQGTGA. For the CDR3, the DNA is TGTGCCAGCAGCCCCCAGGGTACCCTTGGTTCGGGTGAGCAGTTCTTC. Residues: CASSPQGTLGSGEQFF.

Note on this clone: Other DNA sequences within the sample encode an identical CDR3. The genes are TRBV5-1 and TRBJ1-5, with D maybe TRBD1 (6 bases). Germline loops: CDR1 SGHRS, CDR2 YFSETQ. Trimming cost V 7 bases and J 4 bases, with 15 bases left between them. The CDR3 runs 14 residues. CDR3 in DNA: TGCGCCAGCTCGCTTGGAACAGGGAATCAGCCCCAGCATTTT. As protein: CASSLGTGNQPQHF. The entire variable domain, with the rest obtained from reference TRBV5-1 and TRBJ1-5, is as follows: KAGVTQTPRYLIKTRGQQVTLSCSPISGHRSVSWYQQTPGQGLQFLFEYFSETQRNKGNFPGRFSGRQFSNSRSEMNVSTLELGDSALYLCASSLGTGNQPQHFGDGTRLSIL.

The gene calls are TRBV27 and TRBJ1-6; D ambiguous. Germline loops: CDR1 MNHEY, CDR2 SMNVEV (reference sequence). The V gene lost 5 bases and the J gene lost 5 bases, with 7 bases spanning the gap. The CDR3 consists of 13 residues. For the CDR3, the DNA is TGTGCCAGCAGTACAGTGAATAATTCACCCCTCCACTTT. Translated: CASSTVNNSPLHF.

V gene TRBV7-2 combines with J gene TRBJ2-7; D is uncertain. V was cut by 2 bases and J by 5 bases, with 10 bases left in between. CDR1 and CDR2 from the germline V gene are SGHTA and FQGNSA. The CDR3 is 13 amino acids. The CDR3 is CASSLFRQDEQYF. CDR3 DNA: TGTGCCAGCAGCTTATTTCGCCAGGACGAGCAGTACTTC. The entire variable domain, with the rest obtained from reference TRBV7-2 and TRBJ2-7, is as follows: GAGVSQSPSNKVTEKGKDVELRCDPISGHTALYWYRQSLGQGLEFLIYFQGNSAPDKSGLPSDRFSAERTGGSVSTLTIQRTQQEDSAVYLCASSLFRQDEQYFGPGTRLTVT.

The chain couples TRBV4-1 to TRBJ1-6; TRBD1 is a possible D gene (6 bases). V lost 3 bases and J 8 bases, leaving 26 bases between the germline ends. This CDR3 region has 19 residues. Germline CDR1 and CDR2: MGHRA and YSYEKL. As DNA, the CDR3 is TGCGCCAGCAGCCACTTCTGGGGGGCAGGGACCAAAATGGATTCACCCCTCCACTTT. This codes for CASSHFWGAGTKMDSPLHF.

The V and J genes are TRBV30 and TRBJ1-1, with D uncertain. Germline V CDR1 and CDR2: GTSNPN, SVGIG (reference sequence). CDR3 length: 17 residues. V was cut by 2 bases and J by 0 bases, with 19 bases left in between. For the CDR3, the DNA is TGTGCCTGGAGTTCCAAGGGCACTACATTAATGAACACTGAAGCTTTCTTT. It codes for CAWSSKGTTLMNTEAFF.

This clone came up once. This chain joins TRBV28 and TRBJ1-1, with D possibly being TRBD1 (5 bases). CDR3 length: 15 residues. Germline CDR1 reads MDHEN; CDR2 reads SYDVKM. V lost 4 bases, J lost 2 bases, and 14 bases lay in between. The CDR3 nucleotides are TGTGCCAGCAGTTGGGGGAAAGGGGCTAACACTGAAGCTTTCTTT. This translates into CASSWGKGANTEAFF.

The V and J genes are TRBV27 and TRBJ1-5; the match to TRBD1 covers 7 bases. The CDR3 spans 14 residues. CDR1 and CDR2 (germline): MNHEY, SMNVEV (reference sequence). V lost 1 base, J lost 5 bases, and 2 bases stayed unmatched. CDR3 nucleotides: TGTGCCAGCAGTTTATACAGGGGCGATCAGCCCCAGCATTTT. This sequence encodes CASSLYRGDQPQHF.

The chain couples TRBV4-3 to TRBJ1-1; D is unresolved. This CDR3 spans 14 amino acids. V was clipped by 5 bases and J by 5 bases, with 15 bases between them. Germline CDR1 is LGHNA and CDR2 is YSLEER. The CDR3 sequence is CASSWVPDLTEAFF. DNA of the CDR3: TGCGCCAGCAGCTGGGTCCCAGATTTAACTGAAGCTTTCTTT.

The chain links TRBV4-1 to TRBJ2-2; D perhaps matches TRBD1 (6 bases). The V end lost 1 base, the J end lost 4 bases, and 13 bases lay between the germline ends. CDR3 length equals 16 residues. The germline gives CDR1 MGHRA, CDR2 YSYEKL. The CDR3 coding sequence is TGCGCCAGCAGCCAAGGTTCGACACAGGGCACCGGGGAGCTGTTTTTT. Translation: CASSQGSTQGTGELFF.

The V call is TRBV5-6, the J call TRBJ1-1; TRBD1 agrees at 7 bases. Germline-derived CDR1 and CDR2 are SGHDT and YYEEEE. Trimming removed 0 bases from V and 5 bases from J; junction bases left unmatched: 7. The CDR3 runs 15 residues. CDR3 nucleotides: TGTGCCAGCAGCTTGGCCAGAGGGGGCTCTACTGAAGCTTTCTTT. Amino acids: CASSLARGGSTEAFF.

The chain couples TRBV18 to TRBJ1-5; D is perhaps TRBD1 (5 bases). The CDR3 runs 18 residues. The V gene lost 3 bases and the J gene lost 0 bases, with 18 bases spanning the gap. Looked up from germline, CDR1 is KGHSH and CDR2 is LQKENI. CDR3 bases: TGTGCCAGCTCACCCGAAGGGGTGGGTCTGTTTAGCAATCAGCCCCAGCATTTT. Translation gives CASSPEGVGLFSNQPQHF.